The 4 T cell receptor beta chains listed next were all sequenced from one sample in a study of T cells in Graves' hyperthyroidism and ophthalmopathy. Template material for amplifying TCR beta CDR3 regions consisted of RNA transcripts. HTBI primers were the set used in a first-round RT-PCR of the TCR CDR3. TCRdb reanalysed the multiplex PCR reads using MiXCR and keeps one entry per CDR3 protein. The sample holds 300,000 to 350,000 distinct CDR3 sequences; over 20% are singletons and the top ten take roughly 52%. The sample comprised blood. The receptors shown here come from a woman in her forties or fifties with Graves' hyperthyroidism.

The chain uses TRBV5-8 and TRBJ1-3; D unclear. The V end was cut by 7 bases, the J end by 0 bases, with 8 bases between. CDR1 is SGHTS and CDR2 is YDEGEE in the germline V gene. This CDR3 is 13 amino acids long. The CDR3 loop is CASGYYSGNTIYF. CDR3 DNA: TGTGCCAGCGGTTATTACTCTGGAAACACCATATATTTT.

The genes are TRBV20-1 and TRBJ2-3; TRBD2 matches at 9 bases. Looked up from germline, CDR1 is DFQATT and CDR2 is SNEGSKA (reference sequence). J was trimmed by 6 bases and V by 7 bases; bases with no gene match: 14. The CDR3 spans 15 residues. The CDR3 nucleotides read TGCAGTGTCCCAGCGGCGGGAGGGCCTGGGGATACGCAGTATTTT. Translated, it gives CSVPAAGGPGDTQYF.

This clonotype was observed at least ten times. The rearrangement uses TRBV6-1 and TRBJ1-2; D gene unclear. The CDR3 spans 13 residues. Germline-derived CDR1 and CDR2 are MNHNS and SASEGT. The germline V and J ends were trimmed by 8 bases and 0 bases, with 10 bases remaining between them. CDR3 amino acids: CASGQTTNYGYTF. In DNA, the CDR3 is TGTGCCAGCGGGCAGACCACTAACTATGGCTACACCTTC.

This clonotype was recorded many times. The V call is TRBV6-1, the J call TRBJ2-2, with 9 bases identical to TRBD1. V lost 5 bases to trimming and J lost 6 bases; unmatched junction nucleotides: 4. The CDR3 has 14 residues. Germline V gene data show CDR1 as MNHNS and CDR2 as SASEGT. The CDR3 region has the DNA TGTGCCAGCAGTCCAAGGACAGGGGCCGGGGAGCTGTTTTTT. This encodes CASSPRTGAGELFF.